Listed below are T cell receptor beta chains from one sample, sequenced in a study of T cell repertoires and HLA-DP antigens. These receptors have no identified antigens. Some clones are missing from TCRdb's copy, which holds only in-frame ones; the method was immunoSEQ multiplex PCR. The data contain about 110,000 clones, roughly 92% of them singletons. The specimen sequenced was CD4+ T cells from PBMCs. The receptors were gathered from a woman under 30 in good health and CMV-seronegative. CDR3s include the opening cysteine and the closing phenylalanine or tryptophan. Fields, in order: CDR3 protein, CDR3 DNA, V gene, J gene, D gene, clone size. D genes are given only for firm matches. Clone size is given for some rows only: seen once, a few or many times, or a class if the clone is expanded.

CASSPLDSGSGNTIYF	TGTGCCAGCTCACCCTTAGATAGTGGCTCTGGAAACACCATATATTTT	TRBV18	TRBJ1-3	.	.
CASREQGALLGIEQFF	TGTGCCAGCAGAGAACAGGGGGCACTTTTAGGGATTGAGCAGTTCTTC	TRBV28	TRBJ2-1	TRBD1	.
CASSPTGSETQYF	TGTGCCAGCAGTCCGACAGGGTCCGAGACCCAGTACTTC	TRBV27	TRBJ2-5	TRBD1	.
CASSPGTGENSPLHF	TGTGCCAGCTCGCCGGGGACAGGTGAAAATTCACCCCTCCACTTT	TRBV18	TRBJ1-6	TRBD1	.
CASSVVGGSLTNTQYF	TGTGCCAGCAGCGTAGTGGGCGGGTCCCTTACCAATACGCAGTATTTT	TRBV9	TRBJ2-3	.	.
CAWSRRGEKLFF	TGTGCCTGGAGTAGGCGCGGTGAAAAACTGTTTTTT	TRBV30	TRBJ1-4	.	once
CASAVNTEAFF	TGTGCTAGTGCAGTGAACACTGAAGCTTTCTTT	TRBV12-5	TRBJ1-1	.	.
CASSDRAGYGYTF	TGTGCCAGCAGTGATAGGGCCGGCTATGGCTACACCTTC	TRBV25-1	TRBJ1-2	.	few
CASSHAGQASYGYTF	TGTGCCAGCAGCCACGCCGGACAGGCTAGCTATGGCTACACCTTC	TRBV14	TRBJ1-2	TRBD1	few
CSVAVADTQYF	TGCAGCGTTGCGGTCGCAGATACGCAGTATTTT	TRBV29-1	TRBJ2-3	.	once
CASSLVDSPGELFF	TGTGCCAGCAGCTTAGTAGATTCTCCCGGGGAGCTGTTTTTT	TRBV7-9	TRBJ2-2	.	.
CASDLAGGADTQYF	TGTGCCAGCGATCTGGCGGGGGGCGCAGATACGCAGTATTTT	TRBV2	TRBJ2-3	TRBD2	.
CASSLAGQLGAFF	TGTGCCAGCAGCTTGGCCGGTCAGCTTGGAGCTTTCTTT	TRBV5-5	TRBJ1-1	.	.
CASGQGVRTEAFF	TGTGCCAGCGGACAGGGGGTTAGGACTGAAGCTTTCTTT	TRBV28	TRBJ1-1	TRBD1	.
CASSASGVGSSYNSPLHF	TGTGCCAGCAGCGCATCGGGGGTGGGGAGCTCCTATAATTCACCCCTCCACTTT	TRBV9	TRBJ1-6	.	.
CASSERETKNEQYF	TGTGCCAGCAGTGAGAGGGAAACTAAGAACGAGCAGTACTTC	TRBV2	TRBJ2-7	.	.
CASSSSGGTQETQYF	TGCGCCAGCAGCTCTAGCGGGGGGACGCAAGAGACCCAGTACTTC	TRBV5-1	TRBJ2-5	TRBD2	.
CAWSPGQISNQPQHF	TGTGCCTGGAGTCCGGGACAGATTTCAAATCAGCCCCAGCATTTT	TRBV30	TRBJ1-5	TRBD1	.
CASSGLAENEQFF	TGTGCCAGCTCGGGACTAGCTGAAAATGAGCAGTTCTTC	TRBV28	TRBJ2-1	TRBD2	.
CASSFLEGAGTEAFF	TGTGCCAGCAGTTTTTTGGAGGGGGCAGGCACTGAAGCTTTCTTT	TRBV28	TRBJ1-1	TRBD1	.
CASSFFAGIAKNIQYF	TGTGCCAGCAGCTTTTTTGCGGGGATCGCCAAAAACATTCAGTACTTC	TRBV7-2	TRBJ2-4	.	.
CASSSIIGQGFRGYTF	TGTGCCAGCAGCTCCATCATTGGACAGGGATTTCGTGGCTACACCTTC	TRBV5-6	TRBJ1-2	TRBD1	.
CASSLVTGDGYTF	TGCGCCAGCAGCTTGGTAACGGGGGATGGCTACACCTTC	TRBV5-1	TRBJ1-2	.	.
CASSQGPANTIYF	TGCGCCAGCAGCCAAGGTCCTGCGAACACCATATATTTT	TRBV4-1	TRBJ1-3	.	.
CAISESEKRDF	TGTGCCATCAGTGAGTCCGAAAAGAGGGATTTT	TRBV10-3	TRBJ2-3	.	.
CASSSRTNEKLFF	TGTGCCAGCAGCTCCCGAACTAATGAAAAACTGTTTTTT	TRBV11-2	TRBJ1-4	.	.
CASSLDRGSYNEQFF	TGTGCCAGCAGCTTAGACCGTGGCTCCTACAATGAGCAGTTCTTC	TRBV11-3	TRBJ2-1	.	.
CASSLVDAGELFF	TGTGCCAGCAGCTTAGTAGATGCCGGGGAGCTGTTTTTT	TRBV11-2	TRBJ2-2	.	.
CASSDVTGGRRAEAFF	TGTGCCAGCAGTGACGTAACAGGGGGGCGAAGGGCTGAAGCTTTCTTT	TRBV25-1	TRBJ1-1	TRBD1	.
CASSRGVTDTQYF	TGTGCCAGCAGTAGAGGGGTAACAGATACGCAGTATTTT	TRBV6-5	TRBJ2-3	.	once
CASSTSGGTDTQYF	TGTGCCAGCAGCACTAGCGGGGGCACAGATACGCAGTATTTT	TRBV11-3	TRBJ2-3	TRBD2	.
CASTYPGAGDNEKLFF	TGTGCCAGTACCTATCCCGGGGCAGGGGATAATGAAAAACTGTTTTTT	TRBV19	TRBJ1-4	.	once
CASGLVFGGSNYGYTF	TGTGCTAGTGGTTTGGTATTTGGGGGCTCTAACTATGGCTACACCTTC	TRBV12-5	TRBJ1-2	.	once
CAISEGSGTRSYEQYF	TGTGCCATCAGTGAGGGTAGCGGGACCCGCTCCTACGAGCAGTACTTC	TRBV10-3	TRBJ2-7	TRBD2	.
CASSLEEGQNTGELFF	TGCGCCAGCAGCTTGGAAGAGGGACAGAACACCGGGGAGCTGTTTTTT	TRBV5-1	TRBJ2-2	.	many
CASVRRNEKLFF	TGTGCCAGCGTCCGACGTAATGAAAAACTGTTTTTT	TRBV7-9	TRBJ1-4	.	once
CASSFGGGRLPRGNTEAFF	TGTGCCAGCAGTTTTGGTGGAGGGCGGTTGCCGAGGGGGAACACTGAAGCTTTCTTT	TRBV28	TRBJ1-1	.	.
CASQRQETQYF	TGTGCCAGCCAGAGGCAAGAGACCCAGTACTTC	TRBV2	TRBJ2-5	.	once
CASRPGERGANVLTF	TGTGCCAGCAGACCCGGGGAGCGGGGGGCCAACGTCCTGACTTTC	TRBV28	TRBJ2-6	.	.
CASSPGQVGGSNQPQHF	TGTGCCAGCAGCCCGGGACAGGTAGGCGGTAGCAATCAGCCCCAGCATTTT	TRBV7-9	TRBJ1-5	TRBD1	.
CASSAYDRVRETQYF	TGTGCCAGCAGTGCCTACGACAGGGTGCGAGAGACCCAGTACTTC	TRBV6-1	TRBJ2-5	TRBD1	.
CSVGGRQSDNEQFF	TGCAGCGTTGGTGGGAGACAGTCTGACAATGAGCAGTTCTTC	TRBV29-1	TRBJ2-1	.	.
CASSPLFAGVGEQYF	TGTGCCAGCTCACCACTCTTCGCGGGAGTTGGCGAGCAGTACTTC	TRBV18	TRBJ2-7	TRBD2	.
CASSPGRITDTQYF	TGTGCCAGCAGCCCCGGACGGATCACAGATACGCAGTATTTT	TRBV6-5	TRBJ2-3	.	.
CASSIVTSGRGNEQFF	TGTGCCAGTAGTATAGTAACTAGCGGGAGAGGAAATGAGCAGTTCTTC	TRBV19	TRBJ2-1	TRBD2	once
CASSLWGPTSTDTQYF	TGTGCCAGCAGCTTATGGGGACCAACAAGCACAGATACGCAGTATTTT	TRBV7-3	TRBJ2-3	.	.
CASSPSLTGYISNEQFF	TGTGCCAGCAGCCCAAGCCTGACAGGGTATATTTCGAATGAGCAGTTCTTC	TRBV7-9	TRBJ2-1	TRBD1	.
CASSQREGPDTQYF	TGCGCCAGCAGCCAGCGGGAGGGCCCAGATACGCAGTATTTT	TRBV5-1	TRBJ2-3	TRBD2	.
CASSAGQGQEAFF	TGCGCCAGCAGCGCCGGACAGGGACAAGAAGCTTTCTTT	TRBV5-1	TRBJ1-1	TRBD1	.
CASSEAGGSYNEQFF	TGTGCCAGCAGCGAGGCGGGAGGCTCCTACAATGAGCAGTTCTTC	TRBV11-2	TRBJ2-1	TRBD2	.
CATSGDSNQPQHF	TGTGCCACCTCGGGGGATAGCAATCAGCCCCAGCATTTT	TRBV2	TRBJ1-5	.	.
CASSGGRTNSPLHF	TGTGCCAGCAGTGGTGGACGCACGAATTCACCCCTCCACTTT	TRBV2	TRBJ1-6	.	.
CASSPIRQGYSDTQYF	TGTGCCAGCTCACCAATTCGACAGGGCTACTCAGATACGCAGTATTTT	TRBV18	TRBJ2-3	TRBD1	.
CASRSNRGTYNEQFF	TGTGCCAGCAGGTCTAACAGGGGGACCTACAATGAGCAGTTCTTC	TRBV11-2	TRBJ2-1	TRBD1	.
CSVPTSGVTDTQYF	TGCAGCGTTCCCACTAGCGGGGTCACAGATACGCAGTATTTT	TRBV29-1	TRBJ2-3	TRBD2	.
CAWSQKGTSGIKYF	TGTGCCTGGAGCCAAAAGGGGACTAGCGGGATCAAGTACTTC	TRBV30	TRBJ2-7	TRBD2	.
CATYRVGYGYTF	TGTGCCACTTACAGGGTTGGCTATGGCTACACCTTC	TRBV10-3	TRBJ1-2	.	.
CASSLDLNTDTQYF	TGTGCCAGCAGCTTAGACCTTAACACAGATACGCAGTATTTT	TRBV11-2	TRBJ2-3	.	.
CASSLRTNKLAQYF	TGTGCCAGCAGCTTAAGGACGAATAAGTTGGCCCAGTACTTC	TRBV11-2	TRBJ2-5	.	few